The source of this T cell receptor (beta chain) is a study of blood T cell repertoires in COVID-19. Categorization into cohorts depended on clinical history that participants reported. Before being deemed recovered, Cohort 3 donors had two negative PCRs, clearance, or symptom resolution. The repertoire was sequenced with immunoSEQ multiplex PCR; TCRdb's copy has only in-frame clones and lacks some. The sample shows around 300,000 clones, around 90% of them seen only once. The CDR3 has 15 amino acids. Germline values: CDR1 SGHNT, CDR2 YENEEA. Trimming stripped 5 bases from V and 4 bases from J, with 15 bases between.

This TCR was recovered from a woman aged 45-65 years who had recovered from COVID-19. The chain has TRBV11-3 and TRBJ2-1, with D possibly TRBD2 on 7 matching bases. Material for sequencing was PBMCs or T cells enriched from blood (not recorded which). As DNA, the CDR3 is TGTGCCAGCAGCCGAGAGGGGGGGCGGTACAATGAGCAGTTCTTC. It yields the protein CASSREGGRYNEQFF.